This passage covers 20 T cell receptor beta chains from one sample sequenced in a study of cytomegalovirus exposure and HLA in healthy donors. PCR primers comprised 60 Vbeta and 13 Jbeta primers. Clones were read by immunoSEQ multiplex PCR, and TCRdb kept only the in-frame ones, dropping some. The sample consists of some 240,000 clones, approximately 82% of them appearing once. The material sequenced was PBMCs. All receptors derive from a male donor in good health and CMV-seronegative.

This clone was counted a few times. V usage is TRBV6-1 and J usage is TRBJ1-1, with no clear D. CDR1 and CDR2 (germline): MNHNS, SASEGT. V lost 1 base to trimming and J lost 3 bases, with 6 bases between them. The CDR3 runs to 13 residues. The CDR3 nucleotides read TGTGCCAGCAGTGAAGGGGCGCACACTGAAGCTTTCTTT. It yields the protein CASSEGAHTEAFF.

This clone came up a few times. The V and J genes are TRBV14 and TRBJ1-1; D might be TRBD1 (6 bases). The germline V gene encodes CDR1 SGHDN and CDR2 FVKESK. Trimming pared 4 bases from V and 0 bases from J, leaving 18 bases between. The CDR3 spans 17 residues. The CDR3 here is CASSPLTIGGVNTEAFF. CDR3 nucleotide sequence: TGTGCCAGCAGCCCTCTGACAATAGGGGGAGTGAACACTGAAGCTTTCTTT.

The chain recombines TRBV19 with TRBJ1-2, with D unclear. This CDR3 comprises 12 residues. In germline, CDR1 is LNHDA, CDR2 SQIVND (reference sequence). V was pared by 4 bases and J by 4 bases, with 7 bases between. Written as DNA, the CDR3 is TGTGCCAGTAGTACAGGAGGCTATGGCTACACCTTC. Its protein is CASSTGGYGYTF.

CDR3 sequence (DNA): TGTGCCAGCAGCAGCCAGGGTGCTGCGCCCTACGAGCAGTACTTC. Its protein product is CASSSQGAAPYEQYF. This sequence joins TRBV11-2 and TRBJ2-7, with a tentative D call TRBD1 (5 bases). V was pared by 5 bases and J by 2 bases, with 16 bases between. CDR1 SGHAT and CDR2 FQNNGV come from the germline V gene. CDR3 length: 15 residues.

This chain joins TRBV28 and TRBJ2-7; 7 bases are shared with TRBD1. Germline values: CDR1 MDHEN, CDR2 SYDVKM. Germline trimming cut 3 bases from V and 0 bases from J; bases unmatched to any gene: 5. The CDR3 has 15 residues. CDR3 residues: CASSFGTVSSYEQYF. CDR3 coding DNA: TGTGCCAGCAGTTTCGGGACAGTGAGCTCCTACGAGCAGTACTTC.

The chain combines TRBV4-1 with TRBJ2-7; D possibly corresponds to TRBD1 (5 bases). Trimming removed 0 bases from V and 3 bases from J, with 21 bases in between. CDR1 and CDR2 from the germline V gene are MGHRA and YSYEKL. The CDR3 contains 18 residues. The CDR3 loop is CASSQDLGVRATDYEQYF. The CDR3, as DNA: TGCGCCAGCAGCCAAGATCTAGGGGTTAGGGCCACCGACTACGAGCAGTACTTC.

This clone came up once. The chain joins TRBV10-3 to TRBJ2-5; 11 nucleotides align to TRBD1. Matching the DNA end better, TRBJ2-7 makes the J call doubtful. The CDR3 has 15 residues. Looked up from germline, CDR1 is ENHRY and CDR2 is SYGVKD. The CDR3 sequence is CAISEVGQGAYEQYF. The CDR3 DNA reads as TGTGCCATCAGTGAGGTGGGACAGGGGGCCTACGAGCAGTACTTC.

V and J are TRBV5-4 and TRBJ2-7, with 9 nucleotides matching TRBD2. The CDR3 loop spans 17 amino acids. Germline V lookup: CDR1 SGHNT, CDR2 YYREEE (reference sequence). The V segment lost 4 bases and the J segment 6 bases; nucleotides outside the gene matches: 17. CDR3 DNA sequence: TGTGCCAGCAGCCTCGCGGGAGGGGCGGGAGAGTCGGGCGAGCAGTACTTC. Protein: CASSLAGGAGESGEQYF.

This sequence joins TRBV2 and TRBJ2-5; TRBD1 matches at 7 bases. The CDR3 sequence is 12 residues long. The trim removed 7 bases at V and 14 bases at J, leaving 13 bases unmatched. Germline lookup yields CDR1 SNHLY and CDR2 FYNNEI. Written as DNA, the CDR3 is TGTGCCAGCATCGCTAGGGGGACAGTGTCCTACTTC. Encoded protein: CASIARGTVSYF. Based on the CDR3 plus reference TRBV2 and TRBJ2-5, the full variable domain is EPEVTQTPSHQVTQMGQEVILRCVPISNHLYFYWYRQILGQKVEFLVSFYNNEISEKSEIFDDQFSVERPDGSNFTLKIRSTKLEDSAMYFCASIARGTVSYFGPGTRLLVL.

J is TRBJ2-5 and V is TRBV7-6; the D is unclear. Germline lookup yields CDR1 SGHVS and CDR2 FNYEAQ. The length of the CDR3 is 16 residues. V gave up 6 bases and J gave up 2 bases, with 19 bases separating them. As DNA, the CDR3 is TGTGCCAGCAGTCACTCTTTCAGGTCTCCACAAGAGACCCAGTACTTC. This gives the protein CASSHSFRSPQETQYF.

J is TRBJ2-1 and V is TRBV27, with 11 bases identical to TRBD2. The CDR3 has 17 amino acids. The germline CDR1 and CDR2 sequences are MNHEY and SMNVEV (reference sequence). V lost 4 bases and J lost 1; bases outside the gene matches: 6. The CDR3 sequence is CASSYIAGGPSYNEQFF. DNA of the CDR3: TGTGCCAGCAGTTATATAGCGGGAGGGCCTTCCTACAATGAGCAGTTCTTC.

The V gene is TRBV12-2, the J gene TRBJ1-5. TRBV12-2 is reported as a pseudogene. The CDR3 length is 15 residues. The CDR3 DNA is TGTGCAAGTCGCGAACTAAGGATACGCAATCAGCCCCAGCATTTT. It yields the protein CASRELRIRNQPQHF.

The chain is built from TRBV7-8 and TRBJ2-3, with D unclear. Trimming took off 1 base at V and 2 bases at J, with 7 bases between the two ends. The CDR3 length is 14 residues. Germline CDR1 and CDR2: SGHVS and FQNEAQ. CDR3 DNA: TGTGCCAGCAGCTTAGTGGCAGTCACAGATACGCAGTATTTT. Protein sequence: CASSLVAVTDTQYF.

This clone was recorded a few times. This chain connects TRBV18 to TRBJ1-1, with TRBD1 matching 7 bases. The CDR3 covers 15 residues. Germline V CDR1 and CDR2: KGHSH, LQKENI. V lost 3 bases and J lost 0; bases outside the gene matches: 4. The CDR3 DNA follows: TGTGCCAGCTCACCGTTCGGACAGGTGAACACTGAAGCTTTCTTT. It encodes CASSPFGQVNTEAFF.

J is TRBJ1-1 and V is TRBV15, with D maybe TRBD1 (6 bases). This CDR3 is 15 amino acids long. Trimming took 3 bases from V and 0 from J, leaving 11 bases between them. Germline V lookup: CDR1 LNHNV, CDR2 YYDKDF (reference sequence). CDR3: CATSSQGRLNTEAFF. CDR3 nucleotide sequence: TGTGCCACCAGCAGCCAGGGGCGGTTGAACACTGAAGCTTTCTTT.

This clone was seen a handful of times. The chain links TRBV5-4 to TRBJ2-2; TRBD2 matches 9 bases. The CDR3 covers 19 residues. Per the germline V gene, CDR1 is SGHNT and CDR2 is YYREEE (reference sequence). Unmatched junction bases numbered 17, after V lost 4 bases and J lost 4 bases. Written as DNA, the CDR3 is TGTGCCAGCAGCACCGGGGTAGCGGGAGCCGAATTCGGCACCGGGGAGCTGTTTTTT. This encodes CASSTGVAGAEFGTGELFF. The full variable domain, in which reference TRBV5-4 and TRBJ2-2 provide the parts outside the CDR3, is ETGVTQSPTHLIKTRGQQVTLRCSSQSGHNTVSWYQQALGQGPQFIFQYYREEENGRGNFPPRFSGLQFPNYSSELNVNALELDDSALYLCASSTGVAGAEFGTGELFFGEGSRLTVL.

The V call is TRBV5-5, the J call TRBJ2-7, with 7 positions matching TRBD1. CDR1 is SGHKS and CDR2 is YYEKEE in the germline V gene (reference sequence). The CDR3 is 14 amino acids. The V segment lost 3 bases and the J segment 2 bases; nucleotides outside the gene matches: 5. The CDR3 sequence: CASSWMGQTYEQYF. CDR3 bases: TGTGCCAGCAGCTGGATGGGACAGACCTACGAGCAGTACTTC.

The genes are TRBV4-1 and TRBJ1-5; TRBD1 matches 10 bases. V shed 5 bases, J shed 0 bases, and the junction held 10 bases outside the gene matches. Germline V lookup: CDR1 MGHRA, CDR2 YSYEKL. The CDR3 runs to 18 residues. CDR3 region: CASSLRWDRGYSNQPQHF. The CDR3 DNA reads as TGCGCCAGCAGCTTAAGGTGGGACAGGGGATATAGCAATCAGCCCCAGCATTTT.

This clone was observed a few times. The gene calls are TRBV28 and TRBJ1-2; tentative D call: TRBD1 (5 bases). The CDR3 is made up of 12 amino acids. In germline, CDR1 is MDHEN, CDR2 SYDVKM. Between the trimmed V and J ends, which lost 6 bases and 6 bases, there was a span of 11 bases. In DNA form, the CDR3 reads TGTGCCAGCAGACAGGCGCTCGATGGCTACACCTTC. The encoded protein is CASRQALDGYTF.

The V gene is TRBV5-1, the J gene TRBJ2-3; tentative D call: TRBD1 (5 bases). Germline V gene data show CDR1 as SGHRS and CDR2 as YFSETQ. Trimming shortened V by 0 bases and J by 1 base, and 9 bases separated the two germline ends. CDR3 length: 15 amino acids. CDR3 coding DNA: TGCGCCAGCAGCTTGGGGCAGGGCGGCACAGATACGCAGTATTTT. Translation: CASSLGQGGTDTQYF.